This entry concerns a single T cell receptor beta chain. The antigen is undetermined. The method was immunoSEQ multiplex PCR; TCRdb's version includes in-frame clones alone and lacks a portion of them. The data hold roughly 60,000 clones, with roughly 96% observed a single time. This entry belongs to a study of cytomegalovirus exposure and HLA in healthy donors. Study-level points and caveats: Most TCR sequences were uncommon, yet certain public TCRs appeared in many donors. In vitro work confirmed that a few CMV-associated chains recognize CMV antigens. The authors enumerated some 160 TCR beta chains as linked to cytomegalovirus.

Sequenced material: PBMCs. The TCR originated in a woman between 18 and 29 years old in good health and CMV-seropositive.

Written as DNA, the CDR3 is TGCGCCAGCAGCTTGCTTGGAGCGGGAGGGCCGGGGCAAGAGACCCAGTACTTC. As protein: CASSLLGAGGPGQETQYF. The chain combines TRBV5-1 with TRBJ2-5; 10 nucleotides agree with TRBD2. Germline V lookup: CDR1 SGHRS, CDR2 YFSETQ. The V gene end was trimmed by 1 base and the J gene end by 2 bases; junction bases not matched to a gene: 11. The CDR3 runs to 18 residues.